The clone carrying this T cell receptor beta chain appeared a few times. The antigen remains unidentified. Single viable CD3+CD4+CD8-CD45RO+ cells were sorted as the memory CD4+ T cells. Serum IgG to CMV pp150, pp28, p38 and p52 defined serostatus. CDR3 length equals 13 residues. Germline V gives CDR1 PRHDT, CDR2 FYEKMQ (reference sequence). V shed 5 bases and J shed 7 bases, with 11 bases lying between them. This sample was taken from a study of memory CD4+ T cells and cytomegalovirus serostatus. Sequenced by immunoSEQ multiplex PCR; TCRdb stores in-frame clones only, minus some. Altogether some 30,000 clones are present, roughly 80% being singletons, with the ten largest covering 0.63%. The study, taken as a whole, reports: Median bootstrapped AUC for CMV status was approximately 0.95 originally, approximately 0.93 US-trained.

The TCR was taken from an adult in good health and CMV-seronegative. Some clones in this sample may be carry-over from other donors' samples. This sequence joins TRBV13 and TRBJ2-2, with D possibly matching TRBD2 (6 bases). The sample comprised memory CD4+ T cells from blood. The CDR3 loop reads CASSLRDFGELFF. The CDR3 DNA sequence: TGTGCCAGCAGCCTCCGGGACTTCGGGGAGCTGTTTTTT.